These 8 T cell receptor beta chains originate from one sample sequenced in a study of long-term antiretroviral therapy in people with HIV. Run at survey level, the immunoSEQ assay was version v3.0. This table comes from immunoSEQ multiplex PCR, and its TCRdb copy is limited to in-frame clones, with some not included. The profile shows around 18,000 clones, about four fifths of them singletons. This specimen was unsorted PBMCs, taken at the start of antiretroviral therapy, before treatment. Receptors were obtained from a man younger than 35 with HIV.

V usage is TRBV6-1 and J usage is TRBJ2-2; 13 bases agree with TRBD2. The germline gives CDR1 MNHNS, CDR2 SASEGT. With 6 bases clipped from V and 9 bases from J, the junction kept 4 bases outside the gene matches. The CDR3 is 14 amino acids. CDR3 loop: CASSSGTSGRELFF. The CDR3 DNA is TGTGCCAGCAGCTCCGGGACTAGCGGGAGGGAGCTGTTTTTT.

The gene calls are TRBV9 and TRBJ2-1, with D perhaps given as TRBD1 or TRBD2 (7 bases each). The V gene lost 3 bases and the J gene lost 7 bases, with 20 bases spanning the gap. CDR1 is SGDLS, CDR2 YYNGEE, per germline. The CDR3 length is 16 residues. The CDR3 protein is CASSAPGRGPFNEQFF. CDR3 nucleotide sequence: TGTGCCAGCAGCGCCCCGGGGAGGGGGCCGTTTAATGAGCAGTTCTTC.

The chain combines TRBV5-1 with TRBJ2-7; 10 bases map to TRBD1. The ends lost 1 base at V and 5 bases at J; junction bases unmatched: 12. Per the germline V gene, CDR1 is SGHRS and CDR2 is YFSETQ. The CDR3 consists of 17 residues. The CDR3 loop is CASSLPPLGQGGNEQYF. The CDR3 DNA follows: TGCGCCAGCAGCTTGCCCCCCCTTGGACAGGGGGGGAACGAGCAGTACTTC. Complete variable domain (other parts from reference TRBV5-1 and TRBJ2-7): KAGVTQTPRYLIKTRGQQVTLSCSPISGHRSVSWYQQTPGQGLQFLFEYFSETQRNKGNFPGRFSGRQFSNSRSEMNVSTLELGDSALYLCASSLPPLGQGGNEQYFGPGTRLTVT.

The V gene is TRBV9, the J gene TRBJ2-1; D gene ambiguous. The CDR3 spans 14 residues. Deletions cut 4 bases from V and 9 bases from J, with 17 bases between. Germline loops: CDR1 SGDLS, CDR2 YYNGEE. The CDR3 nucleotides read TGTGCCAGCAGCCCTCTTCGCGGTATCGGTGAGCAGTTCTTC. Its translation is CASSPLRGIGEQFF.

V gene TRBV4-3 combines with J gene TRBJ1-2; D possibly corresponds to TRBD1 (6 bases). CDR3 size: 17 residues. Trimming removed 0 bases at V and 0 bases at J, with 14 bases between. The germline CDR1 and CDR2 sequences are LGHNA and YSLEER. The CDR3 spells CASSQEWAGDPNYGYTF. The DNA of the CDR3 is TGCGCCAGCAGCCAAGAGTGGGCAGGGGATCCTAACTATGGCTACACCTTC.

The chain recombines TRBV9 with TRBJ1-2; 7 bases agree with TRBD1. There are 12 residues in the CDR3. V was pared by 7 bases and J by 4 bases, with 4 bases of the junction left unmatched. Germline values: CDR1 SGDLS, CDR2 YYNGEE. The CDR3 sequence is CASFRQGYGYTF. The CDR3 DNA is TGTGCCAGCTTTCGACAGGGCTATGGCTACACCTTC.

A remark on this clone: This sample also contains other DNA sequences that code for the same CDR3. V gene TRBV18 combines with J gene TRBJ1-2, with no clear D. The CDR3 sequence is 13 residues long. V lost 3 bases, J lost 4 bases, and 9 bases lay in between. Germline V gives CDR1 KGHSH, CDR2 LQKENI. The CDR3 protein is CASSPGGSYGYTF. The DNA for the CDR3 is TGTGCCAGCTCACCGGGAGGTAGCTATGGCTACACCTTC.

This chain connects TRBV11-3 to TRBJ2-2; D gene uncertain. The germline V gene has CDR1 SGHNT and CDR2 YENEEA. Deletions cut 3 bases from V and 1 base from J, with 3 bases between. This CDR3 contains 13 residues. The CDR3 coding sequence is TGTGCCAGCAGCTTTGGGAACACCGGGGAGCTGTTTTTT. Translated: CASSFGNTGELFF.